Listed below are T cell receptor beta chains from one sample, sequenced in a study of T cells in Graves' hyperthyroidism and ophthalmopathy. TCRdb re-called the multiplex PCR reads through MiXCR, storing one row per CDR3 protein. Here the sample spans roughly 660,000 distinct CDR3 sequences, 17% being singletons. The sequencing sample was made of blood. The receptors stem from a man aged 45-65 years with Graves' hyperthyroidism. Each CDR3 is given with its conserved first and last residue. The order of the fields is CDR3 DNA, CDR3 protein, D gene, J gene, clone size, V gene. D genes are given only for firm matches. Some rows have no size entry. The others give once, few or many, or a class for an expanded clone.

DNA: TGTGCCAGCAGTTTTACGGGGGGCAGCTATGGCTACACCTTC; CDR3: CASSFTGGSYGYTF; D: -; J: TRBJ1-2; size: -; V: TRBV27
DNA: TGTGCCATCACCCCTTCGAGGGACAAAGCCCAAGGGGATTATGGCTACACCTTC; CDR3: CAITPSRDKAQGDYGYTF; D: -; J: TRBJ1-2; size: many; V: TRBV10-3
DNA: TGCAGTGCTTGGGACGGCACGAACACCGGGGAGCTGTTTTTT; CDR3: CSAWDGTNTGELFF; D: -; J: TRBJ2-2; size: -; V: TRBV20-1
DNA: TGTGCCAGCAGTCTCCAACGGGGAGTGTCGAACACTGAAGCTTTCTTT; CDR3: CASSLQRGVSNTEAFF; D: -; J: TRBJ1-1; size: many; V: TRBV12-3/TRBV12-4
DNA: TGCAGTGCTAGGTTATTGCTACGCCGGGACTTAGACTCCTACGAGCAGTACTTC; CDR3: CSARLLLRRDLDSYEQYF; D: -; J: TRBJ2-7; size: -; V: TRBV20-1
DNA: TGTGCCAGCAGTGAAGCGCTAGACAGGGTGGACGGGGCCAACGTCCTGACTTTC; CDR3: CASSEALDRVDGANVLTF; D: TRBD1; J: TRBJ2-6; size: many; V: TRBV2
DNA: TGTGCCAGCAGCTCCCGCTACCTGAGCGGTGGGGGGGGGAAGACCCAGTACTTC; CDR3: CASSSRYLSGGGGKTQYF; D: TRBD2; J: TRBJ2-5; size: few; V: TRBV11-1
DNA: TGTGCCAGCAGCTTGGTAGGCAGGGCGGCCCTTGGCTACACCTTC; CDR3: CASSLVGRAALGYTF; D: -; J: TRBJ1-2; size: few; V: TRBV5-5
DNA: TGTGCCAGCAGTGAAAATAACTCGGATACGCAGTATTTT; CDR3: CASSENNSDTQYF; D: -; J: TRBJ2-3; size: few; V: TRBV2
DNA: TGTGCCAGCAGCCCGTTGGGGCGGGCGCCCACAGATACGCAGTATTTT; CDR3: CASSPLGRAPTDTQYF; D: -; J: TRBJ2-3; size: few; V: TRBV7-2
DNA: TGTGCCAGCAGTTTCCTAGGACAGGCTTCCACAGATACGCAGTATTTT; CDR3: CASSFLGQASTDTQYF; D: TRBD1; J: TRBJ2-3; size: many; V: TRBV12-3/TRBV12-4
DNA: TGTGCCAGCCAGACAACACAGGGGTTCTATGGCTACACCTTC; CDR3: CASQTTQGFYGYTF; D: TRBD1; J: TRBJ1-2; size: many; V: TRBV28
DNA: TGTGCCAGCAGTGGGGCTGGAGGGCACGTTGAAAAACTGTTTTTT; CDR3: CASSGAGGHVEKLFF; D: -; J: TRBJ1-4; size: many; V: TRBV6-1
DNA: TGCGCCAGCAGCCAAGATGGGACAGTGAACACTGAAGCTTTCTTT; CDR3: CASSQDGTVNTEAFF; D: TRBD1; J: TRBJ1-1; size: many; V: TRBV4-3
DNA: TGTGCCAGCCGAAGCTGGACCGCGAACACCGGGGAGCTGTTTTTT; CDR3: CASRSWTANTGELFF; D: -; J: TRBJ2-2; size: -; V: TRBV6-1
DNA: TGCGCCAGCAGCCAAGATTCTAGCGGGATCGTTTACGAGCAGTACTTC; CDR3: CASSQDSSGIVYEQYF; D: TRBD2; J: TRBJ2-7; size: few; V: TRBV4-1
DNA: TGTGCCAGCAGCCAGTCGGGGAGGAGTGGCGGGGAGCTGTTTTTT; CDR3: CASSQSGRSGGELFF; D: -; J: TRBJ2-2; size: -; V: TRBV3-1
DNA: TGCGCCAGCAGCTTGGCCACGAGAAGCAGGGGATCCTACGAGCAGTACTTC; CDR3: CASSLATRSRGSYEQYF; D: -; J: TRBJ2-7; size: -; V: TRBV5-1
DNA: TGTGCCAGCAGTCCAGGGACTAGCGGGGTAGAGCAGTTCTTC; CDR3: CASSPGTSGVEQFF; D: TRBD2; J: TRBJ2-1; size: once; V: TRBV12-3/TRBV12-4
DNA: TGCGCCATCGCGGCCAGCGGTAAAAACATTCAGTACTTC; CDR3: CAIAASGKNIQYF; D: -; J: TRBJ2-4; size: few; V: TRBV10-2
DNA: TGTGCCAGTAGTTTTCCGGGACTAGCGGGAAACACCGGGGAGCTGTTTTTT; CDR3: CASSFPGLAGNTGELFF; D: TRBD2; J: TRBJ2-2; size: -; V: TRBV19
DNA: TGTGCCAGCAGTGTAATGGGGGGAGCTTTCTTT; CDR3: CASSVMGGAFF; D: -; J: TRBJ1-1; size: few; V: TRBV12-3/TRBV12-4
DNA: TGTGCCAGTAGGGACAACTCCTACAATGAGCAGTTCTTC; CDR3: CASRDNSYNEQFF; D: -; J: TRBJ2-1; size: -; V: TRBV19
DNA: TGTGCCACCGGAGGGGCTAAAATAGGCACTGAAGCTTTCTTT; CDR3: CATGGAKIGTEAFF; D: -; J: TRBJ1-1; size: few; V: TRBV15
DNA: TGTGCCAGCAGCCCGACCTGGGGAGATGGCTACACCTTC; CDR3: CASSPTWGDGYTF; D: -; J: TRBJ1-2; size: -; V: TRBV6-1
DNA: TGTGCCAGCAGCTTAGGGGATACCCGCCGCTGGGGTGAGCAGTACTTC; CDR3: CASSLGDTRRWGEQYF; D: -; J: TRBJ2-7; size: many; V: TRBV7-2
DNA: TGTGCCAGCAGGGACCGGGAGCTGTTTTTT; CDR3: CASRDRELFF; D: -; J: TRBJ2-2; size: few; V: TRBV2
DNA: TGTGCCAGCAGTTACCACCCGAAAGATGGGCAAGAGACCCAGTACTTC; CDR3: CASSYHPKDGQETQYF; D: -; J: TRBJ2-5; size: many; V: TRBV6-6
DNA: TGTGCCAGCAAAATCGGGGGGGAGCAACAGCCCCAGCATTTT; CDR3: CASKIGGEQQPQHF; D: -; J: TRBJ1-5; size: once; V: TRBV6-1
DNA: TGTGCCAGCAGCCGGACAGGGGGTAGCAATCAGCCCCAGCATTTT; CDR3: CASSRTGGSNQPQHF; D: TRBD1; J: TRBJ1-5; size: many; V: TRBV7-3
DNA: TGTGCCAGCACCCTGGGGGGGGCGCATAATGGCTACACCTTC; CDR3: CASTLGGAHNGYTF; D: -; J: TRBJ1-2; size: many; V: TRBV28
DNA: TGTGCCAGCAGCCAAACAGAGTATCAGCCCCAGCATTTT; CDR3: CASSQTEYQPQHF; D: -; J: TRBJ1-5; size: few; V: TRBV3-1
DNA: TGTGCCAGCAGCCAAGATACATATCTCGACTATGGCTACACCTTC; CDR3: CASSQDTYLDYGYTF; D: -; J: TRBJ1-2; size: few; V: TRBV3-1
DNA: TGTGCCAGCAGTACGGGACAGGGGAGTTCACCCCTCCACTTT; CDR3: CASSTGQGSSPLHF; D: TRBD1; J: TRBJ1-6; size: many; V: TRBV27
DNA: TGTGCCTGGAGGGGACAGGGGGCGGGTAATGAGCAGTTCTTC; CDR3: CAWRGQGAGNEQFF; D: TRBD1; J: TRBJ2-1; size: -; V: TRBV30
DNA: TGCAGTGCCGCGACTAGCGGGAGCTACAATGAGCAGTTCTTC; CDR3: CSAATSGSYNEQFF; D: TRBD2; J: TRBJ2-1; size: few; V: TRBV20-1
DNA: TGTGCCATCAGTGAGTCTCCACCCTTGAACACTGAAGCTTTCTTT; CDR3: CAISESPPLNTEAFF; D: -; J: TRBJ1-1; size: few; V: TRBV10-3
DNA: TGTGCCAGCAGTTTATCAACCGGGACACTCACCCTCCACTTT; CDR3: CASSLSTGTLTLHF; D: -; J: TRBJ1-6; size: few; V: TRBV28
DNA: TGTGCCAGCAGCTTATCGACAGTGGAAACCGGGGAGCTGTTTTTT; CDR3: CASSLSTVETGELFF; D: -; J: TRBJ2-2; size: -; V: TRBV7-9
DNA: TGTGCCAGCAGTTTTTTGGCGGTGCGGGATTCACCCCTCCACTTT; CDR3: CASSFLAVRDSPLHF; D: -; J: TRBJ1-6; size: many; V: TRBV12-3/TRBV12-4
DNA: TGCGCCAGCAGCCAGGGTCTCGGGGATCAGCCCCAGCATTTT; CDR3: CASSQGLGDQPQHF; D: -; J: TRBJ1-5; size: few; V: TRBV4-1
DNA: TGTGCCAGCAGTTTGGGGTTAGGGACAGGCACCGGGGAGCTGTTTTTT; CDR3: CASSLGLGTGTGELFF; D: TRBD1; J: TRBJ2-2; size: many; V: TRBV27
DNA: TGTGCCAGCAGCTGGACTAGGATCGGGTACGAGCAGTACTTC; CDR3: CASSWTRIGYEQYF; D: TRBD2; J: TRBJ2-7; size: -; V: TRBV27
DNA: TGTGCCAGCAGTCGGGGTGACAGGGGCGGTGAGCAGTTCTTC; CDR3: CASSRGDRGGEQFF; D: TRBD1; J: TRBJ2-1; size: few; V: TRBV28
DNA: TGTGCCAGCAGTTCAATCTCGACTAGCGGGAGCGGTTACGAGCAGTACTTC; CDR3: CASSSISTSGSGYEQYF; D: TRBD2; J: TRBJ2-7; size: many; V: TRBV27
DNA: TGTGCCATCACCATGACAGGGGAGAACACTGAAGCTTTCTTT; CDR3: CAITMTGENTEAFF; D: TRBD1; J: TRBJ1-1; size: many; V: TRBV10-3
DNA: TGTGCCAGCAGTTCTCCGGGACTAGCGGGAGGCGGTAGCCCCGGGGAGCTGTTTTTT; CDR3: CASSSPGLAGGGSPGELFF; D: TRBD2; J: TRBJ2-2; size: many; V: TRBV28
DNA: TGTGCCAGCAGCTTACGGGTGAACACCGGGGAGCTGTTTTTT; CDR3: CASSLRVNTGELFF; D: -; J: TRBJ2-2; size: -; V: TRBV11-3
DNA: TGTGCCAGCACCCCCCGCCCCGCGGGACCCTACGAGCAGTACTTC; CDR3: CASTPRPAGPYEQYF; D: -; J: TRBJ2-7; size: -; V: TRBV12-3/TRBV12-4
DNA: TGTGCCAGTAGTATAGGAAGGACAGTCTACAATGAGCAGTTCTTC; CDR3: CASSIGRTVYNEQFF; D: -; J: TRBJ2-1; size: many; V: TRBV19
DNA: TGTGCCAGCAGCCCTGTAGGACACCCGAGAGATGGCTACACCTTC; CDR3: CASSPVGHPRDGYTF; D: -; J: TRBJ1-2; size: many; V: TRBV9
DNA: TGTGCCACCAGTGACCTGACCCGAGGGGGAGAGACCCAGTACTTC; CDR3: CATSDLTRGGETQYF; D: -; J: TRBJ2-5; size: many; V: TRBV24-1
DNA: TGCGCCAGCAGCCAAGTATCTGCACCGCTAGGGTCCTACAATGAGCAGTTCTTC; CDR3: CASSQVSAPLGSYNEQFF; D: -; J: TRBJ2-1; size: -; V: TRBV4-1